This T cell receptor (beta chain) was sequenced during a study of OX40 agonist ivuxolimab in advanced cancers. Study-level background: Males comprised around 80% of the group, whose mean age was approximately 60 years (range about 20 to 90).

Study-level findings and limits: Some nonresponders additionally presented with little normalized T-cell clonal expansion.

The CDR3 has 14 residues. Germline CDR1 PRHDT, CDR2 FYEKMQ (reference sequence). V shed 6 bases, J shed 3 bases, and the junction held 6 bases outside the gene matches. Method: immunoSEQ multiplex PCR; TCRdb's copy keeps in-frame clones and lacks some. The sample lists 10,000 or so clones, around 80% occurring once. To note about this clone: Its antigen is unknown.

The chain links TRBV13 to TRBJ2-7, with TRBD2 identical over 9 bases. This sample comprised CD4+ or CD8+ T cells sorted from blood, obtained in a trial of the OX40 agonist ivuxolimab. The sequence was obtained from an adult with an advanced solid tumor such as melanoma, head and neck, liver or kidney cancer. CDR3 DNA: TGTGCCAGCAGTTCGGGACTAGCTAACTACGAGCAGTACTTC. Translation gives CASSSGLANYEQYF.